This is a list of T cell receptor beta chains from one sample in a study of cytomegalovirus exposure and HLA in healthy donors. Produced via immunoSEQ multiplex PCR; TCRdb's table is partial and in-frame only. The data contain some 90,000 clones, 96% of them singletons. The specimen was PBMCs. The source of these receptors is a young man in good health and CMV-seronegative. The CDR3 runs from the conserved cysteine through the conserved F or W. D genes are given only for firm matches. Where a row states a size, it is once, few, many or the class of an expanded clone; other rows omit it.

>few|TRBJ1-2|TRBV27|TRBD1
CASSVSGQTSGYTF
TGTGCCAGCAGTGTCTCGGGACAGACGTCAGGTTACACCTTC
>NA|TRBJ1-2|TRBV27|TRBD1
CASSSGTGADYGYTF
TGTGCCAGCAGTTCCGGGACAGGGGCGGACTATGGCTACACCTTC
>NA|TRBJ2-7|TRBV19|NA
CASSAPTRLSEQYF
TGTGCCAGTAGCGCCCCGACTAGACTCTCCGAGCAGTACTTC
>NA|TRBJ1-5|TRBV6-1|TRBD1
CASSDSTGVGQPQHF
TGTGCCAGCAGTGATTCTACAGGGGTGGGTCAGCCCCAGCATTTT
>NA|TRBJ2-7|TRBV7-9|TRBD2
CASSLAGAGSLEQYF
TGTGCCAGCAGCTTAGCGGGAGCGGGGTCACTCGAGCAGTACTTC
>NA|TRBJ2-2|TRBV4-3|TRBD2
CASSQDGGSGRAPGELFF
TGCGCCAGCAGCCAAGATGGCGGGAGCGGGAGGGCTCCCGGGGAGCTGTTTTTT
>NA|TRBJ2-1|TRBV2|NA
CASSGQGMGEQFF
TGTGCCAGCAGTGGTCAGGGAATGGGTGAGCAGTTCTTC
>NA|TRBJ2-2|TRBV7-2|TRBD2
CASRGGGRAPGELFF
TGTGCCAGCAGGGGAGGCGGGAGGGCCCCCGGGGAGCTGTTTTTT
>NA|TRBJ1-3|TRBV5-1|TRBD1
CASSLLGQGNTIYF
TGCGCCAGCAGCCTACTGGGACAGGGAAACACCATATATTTT
>NA|TRBJ1-4|TRBV11-2|NA
CASSLAREELFF
TGTGCCAGCAGCTTAGCGCGCGAAGAACTGTTTTTT
>once|TRBJ1-2|TRBV15|NA
CATSRGAGVSYGYTF
TGTGCCACCAGCAGAGGTGCAGGGGTGAGCTATGGCTACACCTTC
>NA|TRBJ2-3|TRBV25-1|NA
CASSEGTGIWGDTQYF
TGTGCCAGCAGTGAAGGAACAGGGATATGGGGAGATACGCAGTATTTT
>NA|TRBJ1-4|TRBV19|NA
CASTINEKLFF
TGTGCCAGTACCATTAATGAAAAACTGTTTTTT
>NA|TRBJ2-7|TRBV28|NA
CASSSGIWDEQYF
TGTGCCAGCAGTTCCGGGATTTGGGACGAGCAGTACTTC
>once|TRBJ2-2|TRBV2|TRBD1
CASSWDSDTGELFF
TGTGCCAGCAGTTGGGACAGTGACACCGGGGAGCTGTTTTTT
>NA|TRBJ1-2|TRBV7-3|NA
CASSPSNNYGYTF
TGTGCCAGCAGCCCCTCTAATAACTATGGCTACACCTTC
>NA|TRBJ1-2|TRBV28|TRBD1
CASRPRTGGASWGYTF
TGTGCCAGCAGACCGAGGACAGGGGGCGCAAGTTGGGGCTACACCTTC
>NA|TRBJ2-7|TRBV10-2|TRBD2
CASKQASGAYEQYF
TGCGCCAGCAAACAGGCTAGCGGAGCCTACGAGCAGTACTTC
>NA|TRBJ1-2|TRBV29-1|TRBD1
CSVGKDRGLNYGYTF
TGCAGCGTTGGGAAAGACAGGGGACTTAACTATGGCTACACCTTC
>NA|TRBJ1-1|TRBV7-9|NA
CASRVGNSNTEAFF
TGTGCCAGCAGAGTCGGGAACTCGAACACTGAAGCTTTCTTT
>NA|TRBJ1-5|TRBV6-1|NA
CARSFTGCQPQHF
TGTGCCAGAAGCTTCACAGGTTGTCAGCCCCAGCATTTT
>NA|TRBJ1-2|TRBV28|TRBD1
CASSPPGQGGLYGYTF
TGTGCCAGCAGTCCTCCCGGACAGGGGGGTTTGTATGGCTACACCTTC
>NA|TRBJ2-1|TRBV15|TRBD1
CATSIGQGQFF
TGTGCCACCAGCATAGGACAGGGGCAGTTCTTC
>NA|TRBJ2-7|TRBV4-1|NA
CASSQGSSTYEQYF
TGCGCCAGCAGCCAAGGGTCTTCTACCTACGAGCAGTACTTC